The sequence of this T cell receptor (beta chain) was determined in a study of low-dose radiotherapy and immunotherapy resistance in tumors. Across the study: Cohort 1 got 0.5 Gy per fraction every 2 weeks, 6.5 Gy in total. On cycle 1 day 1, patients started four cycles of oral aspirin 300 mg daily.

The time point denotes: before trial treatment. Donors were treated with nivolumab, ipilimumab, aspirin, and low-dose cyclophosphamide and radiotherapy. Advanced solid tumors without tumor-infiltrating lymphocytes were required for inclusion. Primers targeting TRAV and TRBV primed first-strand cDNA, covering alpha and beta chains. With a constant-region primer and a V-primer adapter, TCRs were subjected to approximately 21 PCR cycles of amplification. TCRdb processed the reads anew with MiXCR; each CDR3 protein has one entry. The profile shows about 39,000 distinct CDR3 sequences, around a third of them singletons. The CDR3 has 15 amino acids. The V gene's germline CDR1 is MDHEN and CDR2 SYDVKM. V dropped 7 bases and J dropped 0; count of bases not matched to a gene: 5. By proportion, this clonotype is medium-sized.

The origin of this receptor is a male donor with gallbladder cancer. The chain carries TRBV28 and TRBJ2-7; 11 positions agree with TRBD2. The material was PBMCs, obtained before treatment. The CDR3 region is CASTLTSGNSYEQYF. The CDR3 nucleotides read TGTGCCAGCACTCTGACTAGCGGGAACTCCTACGAGCAGTACTTC.